In this sample, the clone carrying this T cell receptor (beta chain) turned up many times. The sample is drawn from a study of T cells in Graves' hyperthyroidism and ophthalmopathy. RNA transcripts gave rise to amplified TCR beta CDR3 regions. The study used the HTBI primer set for a first-round RT-PCR of the TCR CDR3. TCRdb re-derived calls from the multiplex PCR reads in MiXCR, one entry per CDR3 protein. This table holds approximately 590,000 distinct CDR3 sequences, 15% to 18% found once. In germline, CDR1 is DFQATT, CDR2 SNEGSKA (reference sequence). The length of the CDR3 is 16 residues. The V gene end was trimmed by 3 bases and the J gene end by 7 bases; junction bases not matched to a gene: 13.

The sequence was collected from a woman aged 25-40 years with Graves' hyperthyroidism. Sequencing was carried out using blood. The chain has TRBV20-1 and TRBJ1-4, with TRBD1 matching over 8 bases. The CDR3 reads CSASSEDGQGGEKLFF. DNA of the CDR3: TGCAGTGCTAGTTCGGAAGATGGACAGGGTGGTGAAAAACTGTTTTTT.